What follows describes a single TCR beta chain. What it binds is not known. This sample was included in a study of cytomegalovirus exposure and HLA in healthy donors. 13 Jbeta primers and 60 Vbeta primers were used for the PCR. Only in-frame clones appear in the TCRdb table, and some are missing; sequencing was by immunoSEQ multiplex PCR. The sample has roughly 83,000 clones; under 80% are singletons. V was pared by 5 bases and J by 7 bases, with 7 bases of the junction left unmatched. This CDR3 region has 13 residues. Study-level results: Rare sequences made up most TCRs, while some public TCRs were found in many donors.

The chain recombines TRBV23-1 with TRBJ1-2, with 7 bases aligning to TRBD1. TRBV23-1 is an ORF, and what it does is uncertain. Sequenced sample: PBMCs. This TCR was recovered from a man in his sixties in good health and CMV-seronegative. The CDR3 here is CASSKTGKGGYTF. The DNA for the CDR3 is TGCGCCAGCAGTAAGACAGGGAAGGGTGGCTACACCTTC.